Each of the 14 T cell receptor beta chains below was sequenced from the same sample in a study of blood T cell repertoires in COVID-19. Libraries were prepared by immunoSEQ multiplex PCR; TCRdb keeps only in-frame clonotypes and omits some of them. The repertoire holds hundreds of thousands of clones, with around 82% as singletons. The sequenced sample consisted of peripheral blood. The receptors were gathered from an elderly woman with active or convalescent COVID-19.

This chain joins TRBV7-9 and TRBJ1-2; 8 nucleotides line up with TRBD1. The V segment lost 6 bases and the J segment 0 bases; nucleotides outside the gene matches: 9. The CDR3 spans 16 residues. Per the germline V gene, CDR1 is SEHNR and CDR2 is FQNEAQ (reference sequence). CDR3 region: CASSTGGDGSNYGYTF. The CDR3 coding sequence is TGTGCCAGCAGTACAGGGGGGGACGGTTCTAACTATGGCTACACCTTC.

The J gene is TRBJ2-2, the V gene TRBV28; 13 bases match TRBD2. V shed 6 bases, J shed 3 bases, and the junction held 4 bases outside the gene matches. The CDR3 is 16 residues long. Germline loops: CDR1 MDHEN, CDR2 SYDVKM. CDR3 nucleotides: TGTGCCAGCAGGCGGACTAGCGGGAGTTACACCGGGGAGCTGTTTTTT. Encoded protein: CASRRTSGSYTGELFF.

The genes are TRBV13 and TRBJ2-5, with TRBD2 matching over 9 bases. V was pared by 2 bases and J by 4 bases, with 8 bases of the junction left unmatched. The CDR3 sequence is 16 residues long. Germline CDR1 is PRHDT and CDR2 is FYEKMQ (reference sequence). The CDR3 loop is CASSLFRREGAETQYF. CDR3 nucleotides: TGTGCCAGCAGCTTATTTAGGCGGGAGGGTGCAGAGACCCAGTACTTC.

The chain employs TRBV19 and TRBJ2-2, with D perhaps TRBD2 (5 bases). Trimming stripped 3 bases from V and 6 bases from J, with 14 bases between. Germline V gene lookup returns CDR1 LNHDA and CDR2 SQIVND (reference sequence). There are 15 residues in the CDR3. This chain's CDR3 is CASSIAPRGSGELFF. The CDR3 coding sequence is TGTGCCAGTAGTATTGCCCCCCGGGGTTCCGGGGAGCTGTTTTTT.

The chain couples TRBV28 to TRBJ1-6; maybe TRBD1 (6 bases). The CDR3 sequence is 14 residues long. V lost 4 bases to trimming and J lost 9 bases, with 13 bases between them. CDR1 MDHEN and CDR2 SYDVKM come from the germline V gene. CDR3 bases: TGTGCCAGCAGTTCCGGGACATTGATTTCACCCCTCCACTTT. As protein: CASSSGTLISPLHF.

The chain recombines TRBV2 with TRBJ1-2, with TRBD1 as a possible D gene (5 bases). This CDR3 comprises 15 residues. V dropped 0 bases and J dropped 7 bases, with 15 bases sitting between them. Germline assignment: CDR1 SNHLY and CDR2 FYNNEI. This chain's CDR3 is CASSEARGTAGGYTF. As DNA, the CDR3 is TGTGCCAGCAGTGAAGCGCGGGGGACGGCGGGTGGCTACACCTTC.

The chain combines TRBV9 with TRBJ2-1, with TRBD2 matching over 9 bases. J lost 1 base, V lost 4 bases, and 3 bases had no gene match. The CDR3 is made up of 15 amino acids. Per the germline V gene, CDR1 is SGDLS and CDR2 is YYNGEE. The CDR3 coding sequence is TGTGCCAGCAGCCTTGGACTAGCGTCCTACAATGAGCAGTTCTTC. Protein product: CASSLGLASYNEQFF.

This chain connects TRBV10-1 to TRBJ2-5, with a weak D call TRBD2 (5 bases). This CDR3 region has 14 residues. Germline assignment: CDR1 WNHNN and CDR2 SYGVQD (reference sequence). The V end was cut by 5 bases, the J end by 5 bases, with 15 bases between. The CDR3 reads CASSQPGGSETQYF. DNA for the CDR3: TGCGCCAGCAGTCAACCTGGAGGTTCGGAGACCCAGTACTTC.

CDR3 in amino acids: CASSLAGGRGNQPQHF. CDR3 in DNA: TGTGCCAGCAGTTTAGCGGGGGGACGAGGCAATCAGCCCCAGCATTTT. The J gene is TRBJ1-5, the V gene TRBV28; a possible D gene is TRBD1 (5 bases). CDR1 is MDHEN and CDR2 is SYDVKM in the germline V gene. V was trimmed by 2 bases and J by 2 bases, leaving 13 bases between them. The CDR3 has 16 amino acids.

CDR3 region: CASSTGQSVGWPEAFF. The DNA of the CDR3 is TGTGCCAGCAGCACGGGACAGTCGGTGGGATGGCCTGAAGCTTTCTTT. The chain employs TRBV28 and TRBJ1-1; 7 bases are a match to TRBD1. This CDR3 comprises 16 residues. The V and J ends lost 6 bases and 6 bases, in that order; junction bases with no gene match: 16. Germline CDR1 and CDR2: MDHEN and SYDVKM.

In this sample, this clone turned up once. This chain connects TRBV10-3 to TRBJ1-1; D might be TRBD1 (5 bases). The germline gives CDR1 ENHRY, CDR2 SYGVKD. The V and J ends lost 8 bases and 6 bases respectively, with 16 bases between them. The CDR3 length is 13 residues. CDR3 residues: CAIGLGGPSEAFF. In DNA form, the CDR3 reads TGTGCCATCGGCCTCGGGGGTCCGTCTGAAGCTTTCTTT.

This clone was observed a few times. V gene TRBV2 combines with J gene TRBJ1-1, with D uncertain. This CDR3 contains 12 residues. The germline V gene encodes CDR1 SNHLY and CDR2 FYNNEI. Trimming took off 5 bases at V and 3 bases at J, with 7 bases between the two ends. CDR3 DNA sequence: TGTGCCAGCAGTACTACTTACACTGAAGCTTTCTTT. Protein product: CASSTTYTEAFF.

The chain couples TRBV9 to TRBJ1-6; a weak D match, TRBD1 (5 bases). The length of the CDR3 is 15 residues. CDR1 is SGDLS and CDR2 is YYNGEE in the germline V gene. V was trimmed by 1 base and J by 6 bases, leaving 11 bases between them. As DNA, the CDR3 is TGTGCCAGCAGCGTACGCGGGGGTTTTAATTCACCCCTCCACTTT. It encodes CASSVRGGFNSPLHF.

The chain links TRBV11-2 to TRBJ1-1; 8 nucleotides agree with TRBD1. CDR1 SGHAT and CDR2 FQNNGV come from the germline V gene. The CDR3 loop spans 16 amino acids. J gave up 3 bases and V 2 bases, and 8 bases lay outside the gene matches. Here the CDR3 reads CASSLFQGAIDTEAFF. The DNA for the CDR3 is TGTGCCAGCAGCTTATTTCAGGGGGCGATTGACACTGAAGCTTTCTTT.